The present T cell receptor (beta chain) was sequenced within a study of yellow fever vaccine responses in identical twins. The germline V and J ends were trimmed by 1 base and 0 bases, with 9 bases remaining between them. Germline V CDR1 and CDR2: LNHDA, SQIVND (reference sequence). The CDR3 covers 15 residues. TCRdb re-called the RT-PCR reads with MiXCR, one entry per CDR3 protein. The sample has around 5,000 distinct CDR3 sequences; roughly 85% are singletons. Study conclusions and caveats: Twin vaccine T cell responses reportedly seemed partly convergent, partly personalized.

With regard to this clonotype: The antigen is unknown.

This clonotype was sampled from a young woman who received the yellow fever vaccine. This chain joins TRBV19 and TRBJ1-1; no reliable D call. The sample consisted of T cells from blood (PBMCs), unsorted or a sorted subset (not recorded which), taken before or after yellow fever vaccination (not recorded which). Here the CDR3 DNA reads TGTGCCAGTAGTATAGTACCAGAGATGAACACTGAAGCTTTCTTT. It codes for CASSIVPEMNTEAFF.